This T cell receptor (beta chain) came from a study of graft-versus-host responses after intestinal transplantation. Germline lookup yields CDR1 MGHDK and CDR2 SYGVNS. CDR3 length: 14 residues. The V gene lost 5 bases and the J gene lost 3 bases, with 8 bases spanning the gap. About this clone: The antigen is unknown.

Measured with immunoSEQ multiplex PCR; TCRdb has only the in-frame clones, and not every one. The sample records about 90,000 clones, around 93% being singletons. This rearrangement joins TRBV25-1 to TRBJ1-6, with D tentatively TRBD1 (6 bases). This clonotype was obtained from a human donor who was the organ donor for an intestinal transplant. Source: unstimulated CD4+ T cells sorted from spleen or lymph node cells, taken before transplant. CDR3: CASSSTGYNSPLHF. CDR3 sequence (DNA): TGTGCCAGCAGTTCGACAGGCTATAATTCACCCCTCCACTTT.